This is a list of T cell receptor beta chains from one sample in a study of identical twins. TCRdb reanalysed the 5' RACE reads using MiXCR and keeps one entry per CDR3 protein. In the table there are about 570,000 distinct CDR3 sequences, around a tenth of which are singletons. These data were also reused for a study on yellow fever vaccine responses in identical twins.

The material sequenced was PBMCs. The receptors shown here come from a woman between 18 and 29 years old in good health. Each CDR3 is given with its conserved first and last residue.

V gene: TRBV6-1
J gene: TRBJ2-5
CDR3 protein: CASGRGLRETQYF

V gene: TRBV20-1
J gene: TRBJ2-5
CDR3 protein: CSARDGGQGGQETQYF

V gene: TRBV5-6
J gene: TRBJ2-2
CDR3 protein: CASSREGGDRYTGELFF

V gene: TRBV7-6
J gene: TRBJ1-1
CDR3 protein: CASSRNVRDTEAFF

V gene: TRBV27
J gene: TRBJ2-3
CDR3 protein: CASSPRLAGETDTQYF

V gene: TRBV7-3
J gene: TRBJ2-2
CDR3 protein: CASSLTAGSNTGELFF

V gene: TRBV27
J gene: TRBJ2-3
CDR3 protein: CASRRPGSPRTDTQYF

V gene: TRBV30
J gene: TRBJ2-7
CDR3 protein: CAWSRGTYEQYF

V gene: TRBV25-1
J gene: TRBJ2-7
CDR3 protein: CASKYINLLEGQGSYEQYF

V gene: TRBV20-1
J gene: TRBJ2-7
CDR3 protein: CSARDSIGTGDYEQYF

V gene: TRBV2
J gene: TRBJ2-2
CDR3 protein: CASSEASPGTGELFF

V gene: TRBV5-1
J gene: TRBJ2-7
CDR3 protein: CASSLIQEYEQYF

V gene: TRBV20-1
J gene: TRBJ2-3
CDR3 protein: CSVYLGLRTDTQYF

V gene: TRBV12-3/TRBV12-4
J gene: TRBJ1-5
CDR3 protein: CASNRGTGDNQPQHF

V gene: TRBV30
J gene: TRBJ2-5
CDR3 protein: CAWARDRGLWETQYF

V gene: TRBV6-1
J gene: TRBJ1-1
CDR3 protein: CASRSGGYTEAFF

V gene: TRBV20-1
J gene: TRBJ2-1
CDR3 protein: CSARLSGAIDEQFF

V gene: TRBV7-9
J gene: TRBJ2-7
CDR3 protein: CASSLAGQGVSKYF

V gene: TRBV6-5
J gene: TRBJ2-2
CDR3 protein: CASSSLNTGELFF

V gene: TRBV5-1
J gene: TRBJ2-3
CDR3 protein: CASSLQISTDTQYF

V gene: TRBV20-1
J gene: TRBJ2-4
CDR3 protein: CSARAQAANIQYF

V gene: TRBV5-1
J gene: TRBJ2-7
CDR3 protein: CASSLLAQTSYEQYF

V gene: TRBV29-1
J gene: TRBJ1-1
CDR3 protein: CSVKTGIEAFF

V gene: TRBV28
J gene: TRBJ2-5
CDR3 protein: CASIKKWDRGKVVETQYF

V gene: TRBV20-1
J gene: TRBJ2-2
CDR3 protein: CSAQVRGAGESTGELFF

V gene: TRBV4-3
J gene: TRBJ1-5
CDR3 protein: CASSEQGGNQPQHF

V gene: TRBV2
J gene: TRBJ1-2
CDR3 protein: CASSENRGKGNYGYTF

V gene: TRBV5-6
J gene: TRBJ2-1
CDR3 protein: CASSLAPSGGRFYEQFF

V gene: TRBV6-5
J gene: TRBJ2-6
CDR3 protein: CASSYSPPGSGANVLTF

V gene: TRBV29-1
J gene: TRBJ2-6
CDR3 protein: CSVPGDLTF

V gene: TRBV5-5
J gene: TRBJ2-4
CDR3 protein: CASSSMDSTLYF

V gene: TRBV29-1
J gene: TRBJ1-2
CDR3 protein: CSVVSNYGYTF

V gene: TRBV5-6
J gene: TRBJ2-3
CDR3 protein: CASSLGASGGSSTDTQYF

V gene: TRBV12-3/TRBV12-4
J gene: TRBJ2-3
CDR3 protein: CASSYRDFQRKRQYF

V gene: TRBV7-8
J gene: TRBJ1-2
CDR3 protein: CASSLGETGEMASNYGYTF

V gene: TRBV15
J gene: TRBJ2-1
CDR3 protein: CATSRRSLAGPLNEQFF

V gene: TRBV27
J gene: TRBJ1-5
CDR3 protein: CASSLLGTNVNQPQHF

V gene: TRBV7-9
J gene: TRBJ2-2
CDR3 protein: CASNLPRQGVGTGELFF

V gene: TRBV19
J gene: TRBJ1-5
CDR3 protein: CASSIGDRPPDQPQHF

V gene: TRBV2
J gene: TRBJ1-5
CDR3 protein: CASTGTGASQPQHF

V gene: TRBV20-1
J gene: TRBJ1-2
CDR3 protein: CSSGQGVDYGYTF

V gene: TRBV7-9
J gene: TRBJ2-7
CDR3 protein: CASSLAVGVEQYF

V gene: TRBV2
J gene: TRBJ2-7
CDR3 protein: CASSEGTGISYEQYF

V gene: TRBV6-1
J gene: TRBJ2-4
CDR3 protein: CASSRSGTMAKNIQYF

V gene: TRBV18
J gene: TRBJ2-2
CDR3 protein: CASSRNQLAGTTGELFF

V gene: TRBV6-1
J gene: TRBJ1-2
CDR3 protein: CASRQGRKGNYGYTF

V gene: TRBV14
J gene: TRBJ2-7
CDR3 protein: CASSQDRAFYPYEQYF

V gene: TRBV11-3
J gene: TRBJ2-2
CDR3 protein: CASSSHLTGASGELFF

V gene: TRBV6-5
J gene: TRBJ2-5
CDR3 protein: CASSYSLAERVQETQYF

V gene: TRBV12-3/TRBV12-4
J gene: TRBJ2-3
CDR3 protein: CASTARDRQAQHTQYF

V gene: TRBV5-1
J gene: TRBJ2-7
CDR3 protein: CASSLEGLSGEQYF

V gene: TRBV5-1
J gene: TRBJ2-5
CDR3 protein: CASSLYPGRETQYF

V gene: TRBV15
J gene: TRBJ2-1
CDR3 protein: CATSRDSRGLHSYNEQFF

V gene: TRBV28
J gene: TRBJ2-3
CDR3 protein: CASSPQGVVSTDTQYF

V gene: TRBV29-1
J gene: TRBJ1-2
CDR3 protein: CSAGTGSGYTF